This entry features one T cell receptor beta chain sequence. The data originate from a study of blood T cell repertoires in COVID-19. The wider study: Specimens from acute and convalescent COVID-19 originated in the United States, Italy and Spain. Nucleic acid was either cDNA or gDNA, and it came from T cells, B-cell-depleted T cells, or PBMCs.

CDR1 and CDR2 from the germline V gene are LNHDA and SQIVND (reference sequence). The V and J ends lost 3 bases and 1 base respectively, with 9 bases between them. The CDR3 spans 14 residues. As processed by the authors: How many nucleated cells were present was estimated from reference gene primer amplification. Profiling relied on immunoSEQ multiplex PCR, and the TCRdb table lists in-frame clones only, not all of them. That table gives V, J and clone size, and the DNA gave D and trimming. The sample has fewer than 45,000 clones, 75% to 90% seen once. V and J are TRBV19 and TRBJ1-1; tentatively, D is TRBD1 (5 bases). Source material: peripheral blood. The sequence was obtained from a man at least 80 years old with active COVID-19. The CDR3 is CASSMPGGNTEAFF. CDR3 sequence (DNA): TGTGCCAGTAGTATGCCGGGGGGGAACACTGAAGCTTTCTTT.